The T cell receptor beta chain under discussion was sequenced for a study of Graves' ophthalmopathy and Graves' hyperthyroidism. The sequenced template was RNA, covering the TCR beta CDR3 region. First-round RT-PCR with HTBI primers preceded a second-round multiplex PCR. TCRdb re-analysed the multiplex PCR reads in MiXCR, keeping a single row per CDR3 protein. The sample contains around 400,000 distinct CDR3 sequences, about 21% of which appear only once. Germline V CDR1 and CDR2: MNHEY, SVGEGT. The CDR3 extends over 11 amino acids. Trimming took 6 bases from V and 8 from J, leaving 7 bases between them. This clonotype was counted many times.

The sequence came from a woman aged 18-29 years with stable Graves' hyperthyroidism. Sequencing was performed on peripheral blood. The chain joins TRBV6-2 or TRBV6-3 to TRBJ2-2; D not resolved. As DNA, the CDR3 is TGTGCCAGCAGCGGACGTGGGGAGCTGTTTTTT. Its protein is CASSGRGELFF.